This T cell receptor beta chain was sequenced for a study of T cells in Graves' hyperthyroidism and ophthalmopathy (dated by TCRdb to about 2019). For the wider study: Peripheral blood samples were taken at the time of initial diagnosis, prior to any treatment. To identify distinguishing TCR V-J signatures, a discovery cohort of about 95 patients was used, comprising 43 with Graves' ophthalmopathy and approximately 57 with stable Graves' hyperthyroidism. Prospective prediction of ophthalmopathy was tested in an independent validation cohort of 18 to 20 hyperthyroidism patients and 15 to 17 patients who later progressed to ophthalmopathy. For training and testing, the approximately 97 patients in the discovery cohort were randomly divided in a 7:3 ratio. In over five Graves' hyperthyroidism patients, the study also compared T-cell repertoires from thyroid tissue with T-cell repertoires from blood. Following sampling, methimazole starting at 30 mg daily was given to hyperthyroidism patients, and high-dose intravenous methylprednisolone was given to ophthalmopathy patients. The paper describes TCR Vbeta CDR3 sequencing of 135 peripheral blood samples, made up of some 40 ophthalmopathy patients, around 73 hyperthyroidism patients and 17 progressor patients.

This clonotype was counted at least ten times. Its antigen remains undetermined. No base quality information exists; no much larger clone differs at one position. The paper's findings and limits, for the study overall: Sample size was not statistically predetermined, and blinding of investigators to group allocation was not performed. Most expanded thyroid clonotypes (frequency above 0.001) were also found in blood, which suggests that blood repertoires may mirror thyroid immune responses. In validation, progression to ophthalmopathy was predicted by the model with approximately 67% sensitivity and 72% to 80% specificity, a median of around 5.9 months before onset. In cross-validation, a model built on a 13 V-J signature told ophthalmopathy apart from stable hyperthyroidism with approximately 91% sensitivity and approximately 81% specificity, and in testing the same model reached 80%/75%.

Graves' hyperthyroidism was defined as stable when no progression to ophthalmopathy occurred over 18 months of follow-up. Hyperthyroidism patients were aged 18 to 65 years and newly diagnosed, with disease duration of less than 2 months. Exclusion was applied to patients with uncontrolled infections, other autoimmune diseases, pregnancy or lactation. Diagnoses were established on the basis of clinical symptoms, serum thyroxine and TRAb, thyroid ultrasound, and orbital computed tomography. Ficoll-Paque density gradient centrifugation was used to isolate PBMCs from about 10 ml of fresh peripheral blood. Trizol reagent was used to extract total RNA, and RNA quality was then checked on an Agilent 2100 Bioanalyzer. CDR1 and CDR2 (SGHNT, YENEEA) derive from the germline V gene. CDR3 length: 14 amino acids, cysteine to phenylalanine. The CDR3 DNA has 42 bases and is translated from base 1. Relative to germline, V is missing 4 bases and J is missing 7 bases, with 7 bases of the junction outside any gene match.

TCR beta CDR3 regions were amplified from RNA transcripts. The first round of RT-PCR for the TCR CDR3 was performed with the HTBI primer set and the Qiagen OneStep RT-PCR kit. The libraries were constructed in a second round of multiplex PCR and then size-selected and purified. Libraries were sequenced paired-end with 100 bp reads on an Illumina HiSeq2000. The original methods were these. Raw data were processed with SOAPnuke, discarding reads with adapters, uncalled bases, mean Phred below 15, or no exact constant-primer or identifier match. COPE v1.2.5 was used to merge high-quality paired reads, and clonotypes were defined as unique nucleotide sequences. MiTCR v1.1 was used to align the clonotypes against IMGT TRBV, TRBD and TRBJ reference segments. The analysis was restricted to V-J combinations with a frequency above 0.0001, which together covered over 99% of the repertoires. The TCS score was defined as the ratio of F50 (clonal expansion) to E x V (chaos), calculated using BLOSUM62-based TCRdist between CDR3 peptides within each V-J. Welch's t-statistics and random forest reduced 450 to 600 V-J features to about 12, which were used in a naive Bayes classifier (R e1071). TCRdb's own reprocessing of the public reads used fastp at Q25 and MiXCR and kept productive beta chains. One record per CDR3 amino acid sequence lists the most common genes and DNA. None of the V and J calls come from the authors' own analysis; TCRdb made them. In all, the sample holds approximately 420,000 distinct CDR3 sequences, and roughly 15% of those were seen once. 5% to 6% of the sample lies in the top ten.

The sample taken for sequencing was blood. The source is a woman younger than 35 with Graves' hyperthyroidism. The rearrangement combines TRBV11-3 with TRBJ1-2, and 9 junction bases match TRBD1. The DNA reads as follows: TGTGCCAGCAGCTCCCTGGGGACAGGGATTGGCTACACCTTC. This codes for CASSSLGTGIGYTF. With the rest looked up from the reference TRBV11-3 and TRBJ1-2 genes rather than sequenced, the full variable domain is EAGVVQSPRYKIIEKKQPVAFWCNPISGHNTLYWYLQNLGQGPELLIRYENEEAVDDSQLPKDRFSAERLKGVDSTLKIQPAELGDSAVYLCASSSLGTGIGYTFGSGTRLTVV.